The text below deals with one TCR beta chain. The antigen remains unidentified. The data originate from a study of T cell repertoires in cytomegalovirus infection. Study information: It can be stated that public TCR beta signatures indicated CMV infection as well as a matching HLA type.

In TCRdb, the reads were re-called with MiXCR into one record per CDR3 protein. The sample has hundreds of thousands of distinct CDR3 sequences; roughly 42% are singletons. Germline V CDR1 and CDR2: MNHEY, SMNVEV (reference sequence). This CDR3 is built from 15 residues. J was trimmed by 2 bases and V by 2 bases; bases with no gene match: 3. The chain uses TRBV27 and TRBJ2-7; 10 positions agree with TRBD1. The source is a human donor in good health (CMV status not recorded). Some clones in this sample may be carry-over from other donors' samples. The sample in question was cultured PBMCs, obtained from culture after CMV antigen stimulation. Here the CDR3 reads CASSLMTGGPYEQYF. The CDR3 DNA is TGTGCCAGCAGTTTAATGACAGGGGGCCCCTACGAGCAGTACTTC.